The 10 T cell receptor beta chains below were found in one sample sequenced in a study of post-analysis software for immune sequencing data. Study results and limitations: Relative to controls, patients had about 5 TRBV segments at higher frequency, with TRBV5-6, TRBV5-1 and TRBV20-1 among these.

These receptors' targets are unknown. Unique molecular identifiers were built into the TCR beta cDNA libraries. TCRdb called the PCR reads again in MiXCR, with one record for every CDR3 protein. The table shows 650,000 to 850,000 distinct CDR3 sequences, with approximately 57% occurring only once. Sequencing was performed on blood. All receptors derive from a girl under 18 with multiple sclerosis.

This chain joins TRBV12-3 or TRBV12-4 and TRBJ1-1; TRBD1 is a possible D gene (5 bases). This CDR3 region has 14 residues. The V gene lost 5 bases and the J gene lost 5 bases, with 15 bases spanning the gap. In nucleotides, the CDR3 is TGTGCCAGCAGTCAGAGGGACCATAGGACTGAAGCTTTCTTT. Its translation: CASSQRDHRTEAFF.

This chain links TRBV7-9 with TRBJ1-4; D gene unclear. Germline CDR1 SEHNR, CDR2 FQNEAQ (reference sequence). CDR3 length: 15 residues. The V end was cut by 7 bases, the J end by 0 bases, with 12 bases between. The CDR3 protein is CASMRAGATNEKLFF. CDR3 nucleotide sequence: TGTGCCAGCATGAGGGCCGGGGCAACTAATGAAAAACTGTTTTTT.

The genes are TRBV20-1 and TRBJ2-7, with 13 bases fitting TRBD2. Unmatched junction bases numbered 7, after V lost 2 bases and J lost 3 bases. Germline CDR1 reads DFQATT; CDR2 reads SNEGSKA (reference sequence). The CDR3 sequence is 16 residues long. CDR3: CSARPGTSGDLYEQYF. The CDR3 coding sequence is TGCAGTGCTAGACCCGGGACTAGCGGGGACCTCTACGAGCAGTACTTC.

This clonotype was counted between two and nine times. The CDR3 coding sequence is TGTGCCAGCAGTCCCGGGACTAGCGGCCTTCAGAACTACGAGCAGTACTTC. Protein sequence: CASSPGTSGLQNYEQYF. The chain links TRBV6-6 to TRBJ2-7; 11 bases are shared with TRBD2. CDR3 length equals 17 residues. Per the germline V gene, CDR1 is MNHNY and CDR2 is SVGAGI (reference sequence). V lost 5 bases, J lost 3 bases, and 12 bases stayed unmatched.

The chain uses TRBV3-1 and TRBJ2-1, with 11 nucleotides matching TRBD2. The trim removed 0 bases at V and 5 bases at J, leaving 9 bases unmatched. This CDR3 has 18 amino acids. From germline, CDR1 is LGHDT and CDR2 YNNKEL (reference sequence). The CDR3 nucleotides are TGTGCCAGCAGCCAAGATCAGGCTAGCGGGGGGTATAACAATGAGCAGTTCTTC. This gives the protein CASSQDQASGGYNNEQFF.

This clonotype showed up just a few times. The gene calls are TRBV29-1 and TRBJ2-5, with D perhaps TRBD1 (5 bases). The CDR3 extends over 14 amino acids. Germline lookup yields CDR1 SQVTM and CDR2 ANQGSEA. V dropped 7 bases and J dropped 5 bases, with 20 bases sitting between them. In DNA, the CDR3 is TGCAGCGCCGACAGCCGACACGGCAAGGAGACCCAGTACTTC. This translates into CSADSRHGKETQYF.

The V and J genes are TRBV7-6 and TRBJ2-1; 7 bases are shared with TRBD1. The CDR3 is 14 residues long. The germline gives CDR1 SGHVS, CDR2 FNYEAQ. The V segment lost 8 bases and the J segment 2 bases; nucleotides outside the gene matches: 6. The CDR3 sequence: CASSGTATYNEQFF. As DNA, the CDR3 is TGTGCCAGCTCCGGGACAGCCACCTACAATGAGCAGTTCTTC.

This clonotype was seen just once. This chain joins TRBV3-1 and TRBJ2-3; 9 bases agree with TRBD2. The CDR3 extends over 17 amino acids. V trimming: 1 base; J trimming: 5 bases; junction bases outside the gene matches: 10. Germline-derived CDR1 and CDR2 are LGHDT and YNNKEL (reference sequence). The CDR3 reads CASSQVLAGLSGDTQYF. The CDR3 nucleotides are TGTGCCAGCAGCCAAGTTCTAGCGGGGCTAAGCGGAGATACGCAGTATTTT.

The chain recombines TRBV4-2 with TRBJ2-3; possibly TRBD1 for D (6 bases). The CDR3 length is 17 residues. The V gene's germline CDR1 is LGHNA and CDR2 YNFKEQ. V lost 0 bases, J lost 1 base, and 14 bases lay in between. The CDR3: CASSQDLPKGGTDTQYF. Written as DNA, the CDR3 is TGTGCCAGCAGCCAAGATCTCCCCAAGGGGGGCACAGATACGCAGTATTTT.

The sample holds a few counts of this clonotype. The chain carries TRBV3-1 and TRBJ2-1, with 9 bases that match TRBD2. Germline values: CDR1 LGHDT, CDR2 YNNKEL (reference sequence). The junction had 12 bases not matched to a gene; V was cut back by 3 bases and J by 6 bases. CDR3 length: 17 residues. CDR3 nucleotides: TGTGCCAGCAGCCAGCAACCCTCGGGACTAGCAGGCAATGAGCAGTTCTTC. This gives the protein CASSQQPSGLAGNEQFF.